This T cell receptor (beta chain) stems from a study of T-cell reconstitution after alpha-beta-depleted transplantation in children. The CDR3 has 15 residues. V gave up 6 bases and J gave up 7 bases; unmatched junction bases: 6. During its preparation, the TCRbeta library received unique molecular identifiers. TCRdb independently ran MiXCR on the PCR reads; one entry per CDR3 protein. The table lists hundreds of thousands of distinct CDR3 sequences, 16% of them singletons. This chain links TRBV12-3 or TRBV12-4 with TRBJ2-1; 13 bases align to TRBD2. This material consisted of PBMCs from the stem cell graft donor, taken from the stem cell graft. The receptor comes from a human donor who donated a stem cell graft to a child with acute myeloid leukemia. CDR3 region: CASRTRTSGGNEQFF. The CDR3 DNA sequence: TGTGCCAGCAGAACGCGGACTAGCGGGGGTAATGAGCAGTTCTTC.